The clone carrying this T cell receptor (beta chain) was found a few times. The antigen remains unidentified. This entry comes from a study of naive and memory T cell subsets. Study results and caveats: Especially in CD8 cells, naive repertoires contained a few larger clonotypes, possibly CD45RA-re-expressing memory cells.

Both TRBC1 and TRBC2 were covered by a beta constant-region primer of two equimolar oligonucleotides. Four rounds of PCR amplified the ligated cDNA using nested alpha and beta constant-region primers plus SP2. TCRdb fed the UMI-ligation and nested PCR reads into MiXCR, producing one record per CDR3 protein. The sample has roughly 140,000 distinct CDR3 sequences, 15% to 20% seen once. Looked up from germline, CDR1 is DFQATT and CDR2 is SNEGSKA (reference sequence). The length of the CDR3 is 16 residues. After removal of 0 bases from V and 2 bases from J, the junction contained 6 bases not matched to a gene.

The sequenced material came from naive CD8+ T cells from blood. The V call is TRBV20-1, the J call TRBJ2-3, with TRBD2 matching over 9 bases. The source of this sequence is a human donor in good health. The CDR3 reads CSARDLREGPTDTQYF. In nucleotides, the CDR3 is TGCAGTGCTAGAGATCTGCGGGAGGGCCCCACAGATACGCAGTATTTT.